This T cell receptor beta chain came from a study of T-cell reconstitution after alpha-beta-depleted transplantation in children. Ten or more counts support this clonotype. The antigen remains undetermined. V lost 0 bases and J lost 6, with 10 bases in between. This CDR3 is built from 14 residues. Germline lookup yields CDR1 LGHNA and CDR2 YNFKEQ. Researchers prepared the TCRbeta library using unique molecular identifiers, the study reports. TCRdb analysed the PCR reads with MiXCR anew, one entry per CDR3 protein. The table has 200,000 or so distinct CDR3 sequences, roughly 6% seen once. Study-wide results and caveats: Several patients had high TCRbeta diversity at day 60; it came from surviving recipient T cells and thymic progenitors. Expanded graft clones numbering several hundred reportedly gave rise to alpha-beta T cells about two months after transplant. Once a year had passed after transplant, T-cell counts and diversity came mostly from newly produced T cells.

This TCR came from a girl less than two years old with combined immunodeficiency, due to receive a stem cell transplant. The chain carries TRBV4-2 and TRBJ2-3, with D uncertain. The input for sequencing was PBMCs, taken before TCRalphabeta/CD19-depleted stem cell transplant. CDR3 amino acids: CASSQDTKLDTQYF. The CDR3, as DNA: TGTGCCAGCAGCCAAGATACGAAACTGGATACGCAGTATTTT.